The TCR beta chain described here comes from a study of blood T cell repertoires in COVID-19. The CDR3 sequence is 14 residues long. The germline CDR1 and CDR2 sequences are LGHDT and YNNKEL (reference sequence). Germline trimming cut 4 bases from V and 7 bases from J; bases unmatched to any gene: 7. Participant age was roughly 18 to 90 years, and participants resided in 25 or so US areas. In assigning cohorts, the study relied on participant-reported clinical history. The protocol was immunoSEQ multiplex PCR, while the TCRdb copy is restricted to in-frame clones and leaves out a portion. This sample yields around 250,000 clones, of which just under 90% are seen a single time; roughly 0.95% belongs to the top ten.

This TCR was sampled from a man over 45 who had been exposed to COVID-19. The sequencing sample was made of PBMCs or T cells enriched from blood (not recorded which). The V and J genes are TRBV3-1 (or the pseudogene TRBV3-2) and TRBJ1-2; 9 bases agree with TRBD1. The CDR3, as DNA: TGTGCCAGCAGCCTCTTGGACAGGGGAGCTGGCTACACCTTC. Translating gives CASSLLDRGAGYTF.